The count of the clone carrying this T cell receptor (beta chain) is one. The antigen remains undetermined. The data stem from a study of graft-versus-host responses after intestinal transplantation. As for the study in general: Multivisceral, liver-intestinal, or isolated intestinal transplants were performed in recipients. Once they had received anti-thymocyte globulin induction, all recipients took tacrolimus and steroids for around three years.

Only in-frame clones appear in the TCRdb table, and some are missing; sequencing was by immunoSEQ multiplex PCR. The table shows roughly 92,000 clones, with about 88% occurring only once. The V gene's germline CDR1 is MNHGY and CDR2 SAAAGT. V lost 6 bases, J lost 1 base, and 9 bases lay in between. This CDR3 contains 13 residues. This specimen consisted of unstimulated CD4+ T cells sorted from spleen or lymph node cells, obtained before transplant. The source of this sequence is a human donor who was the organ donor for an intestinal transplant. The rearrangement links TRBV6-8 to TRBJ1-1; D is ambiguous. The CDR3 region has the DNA TGTGCCAGCAGGGGCGAACGGAACACTGAAGCTTTCTTT. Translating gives CASRGERNTEAFF.